This record concerns one T cell receptor beta chain sequence. As yet, its antigen is unknown. Primers included in the PCR were 60 Vbeta and 13 Jbeta primers. Assay: immunoSEQ multiplex PCR; the TCRdb copy retains only in-frame clones and omits some. The sample lists about 170,000 clones; around 80% were seen once. This CDR3 is built from 14 residues. CDR1 is SGHTA, CDR2 FQGNSA, per germline. The V segment lost 5 bases and the J segment 5 bases; nucleotides outside the gene matches: 8. This sample was taken from a study of cytomegalovirus exposure and HLA in healthy donors. Across the whole study: Inside one of the first data releases sat 75 million to 100 million unique TCRs taken from HLA-typed donors. Study findings and constraints: There were 150 to 200 TCR beta chains listed as cytomegalovirus-associated. Most of the TCR beta V segments (in an earlier analysis) were productive either about 87% or about 30% of the time. Accurate prediction of most subjects' HLA-A and HLA-B alleles from TCR beta sequences was reported.

This sequence joins TRBV7-2 and TRBJ1-1; TRBD1 aligns across 7 bases. This TCR came from a woman between 45 and 65 years old in good health and CMV-seronegative. The sequenced material came from PBMCs. This CDR3 reads CASSPAGGRTEAFF. The CDR3 bases are TGTGCCAGCAGCCCGGCAGGGGGTAGGACTGAAGCTTTCTTT. Variable domain in full (rest from reference TRBV7-2 and TRBJ1-1): GAGVSQSPSNKVTEKGKDVELRCDPISGHTALYWYRQSLGQGLEFLIYFQGNSAPDKSGLPSDRFSAERTGGSVSTLTIQRTQQEDSAVYLCASSPAGGRTEAFFGQGTRLTVV.